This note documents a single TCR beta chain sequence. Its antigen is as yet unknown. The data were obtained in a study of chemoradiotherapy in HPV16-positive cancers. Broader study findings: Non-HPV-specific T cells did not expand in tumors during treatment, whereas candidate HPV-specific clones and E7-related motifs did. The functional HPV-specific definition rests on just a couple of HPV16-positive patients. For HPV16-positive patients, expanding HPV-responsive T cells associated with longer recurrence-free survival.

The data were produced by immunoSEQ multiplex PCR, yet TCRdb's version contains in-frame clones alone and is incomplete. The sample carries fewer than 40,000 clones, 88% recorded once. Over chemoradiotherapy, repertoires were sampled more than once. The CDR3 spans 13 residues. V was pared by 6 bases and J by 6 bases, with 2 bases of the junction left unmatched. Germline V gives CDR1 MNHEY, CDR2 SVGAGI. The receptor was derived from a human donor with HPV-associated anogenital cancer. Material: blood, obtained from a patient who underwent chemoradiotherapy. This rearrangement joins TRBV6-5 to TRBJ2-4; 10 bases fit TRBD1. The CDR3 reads CASRDRGRNIQYF. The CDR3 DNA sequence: TGTGCCAGCAGGGACAGGGGGAGAAACATTCAGTACTTC.